Shown below are 9 T cell receptor beta chains from a single sample sequenced in a study of low-dose radiotherapy and immunotherapy resistance in tumors. TRAV- and TRBV-specific primers, spanning alpha and beta chains, primed first-strand cDNA. A roughly 20-cycle PCR with a constant-region primer and V-primer adapter amplified TCRs. One entry per CDR3 protein, called by TCRdb with MiXCR from the reads. The data contain about 64,000 distinct CDR3 sequences, 26% of them seen just once; the ten biggest clones take up roughly 6.5%. Time point described: before trial treatment. Sequenced here: PBMCs, sampled before treatment. These receptors came from a male donor with rectosigmoid adenocarcinoma.

About this clonotype itself: This likely came from a read error, as a far larger clone is one base away. The chain combines TRBV6-8 with TRBJ1-5; D is perhaps TRBD1 (5 bases). The CDR3 runs 13 residues. Looked up from germline, CDR1 is MNHGY and CDR2 is SAAAGT. CDR3 nucleotide sequence: TGCGCCACCCGCCAGGGAGGCAATCAGCCCCAGCATTTT. Protein: CATRQGGNQPQHF.

This clonotype has ten or more counts. This chain links TRBV7-6 with TRBJ2-2; D is possibly TRBD2 (5 bases). Per the germline V gene, CDR1 is SGHVS and CDR2 is FNYEAQ. Trimming cost V 1 base and J 2 bases, with 20 bases left between them. The CDR3 runs 19 residues. The CDR3 DNA sequence: TGTGCCAGCAGCTTAGAATCAAACCCCCAGACTATCAACACCGGGGAGCTGTTTTTT. Protein sequence: CASSLESNPQTINTGELFF.

As to this clonotype: A far larger clone is just one base off, so this is likely a read error. The genes are TRBV18 and TRBJ2-7; unclear D gene. V was trimmed by 0 bases and J by 7 bases, leaving 19 bases between them. Germline V gene sequence: CDR1 KGHSH, CDR2 LQKENI. This CDR3 spans 16 amino acids. The CDR3 coding sequence is TGTGCCAGCTCACCACCGTTACAGTTAGGCTACAATGAGCAGTACTTC. It specifies CASSPPLQLGYNEQYF.

This clonotype was observed many times. This chain's CDR3 is CAGGGSSYNEQFF. The CDR3 coding sequence is TGTGCCGGAGGGGGGAGCTCCTACAATGAGCAGTTCTTC. The V call is TRBV7-9, the J call TRBJ2-1; D is tentatively TRBD1 or TRBD2 (6 bases each). This CDR3 is 13 amino acids long. CDR1 is SEHNR and CDR2 is FQNEAQ in the germline V gene (reference sequence). V lost 11 bases and J 0 bases, leaving 11 bases between the germline ends. Based on the CDR3 plus reference TRBV7-9 and TRBJ2-1, the full variable domain is DTGVSQNPRHKITKRGQNVTFRCDPISEHNRLYWYRQTLGQGPEFLTYFQNEAQLEKSRLLSDRFSAERPKGSFSTLEIQRTEQGDSAMYLCAGGGSSYNEQFFGPGTRLTVL.

Notes on this clonotype: A far larger clone differs by one base, so this is likely a read error. The V call is TRBV7-2, the J call TRBJ2-1; D gene unclear. Germline values: CDR1 SGHTA, CDR2 FQGNSA. Trimming shortened V by 3 bases and J by 13 bases, and 10 bases separated the two germline ends. This CDR3 has 11 amino acids. The CDR3 region is CASSFQETQFF. CDR3 coding DNA: TGTGCCAGCAGCTTCCAAGAGACCCAGTTCTTC. Combining the CDR3 with reference TRBV7-2 and TRBJ2-1 gives the whole variable domain GAGVSQSPSNKVTEKGKDVELRCDPISGHTALYWYRQSLGQGLEFLIYFQGNSAPDKSGLPSDRFSAERTGGSVSTLTIQRTQQEDSAVYLCASSFQETQFFGPGTRLTVL.

To note about this clonotype: A much larger clone is a single base away; this may be a read error. The rearrangement joins TRBV7-7 to TRBJ2-5; 10 bases map to TRBD1. The CDR3 loop spans 15 amino acids. The ends lost 2 bases at V and 1 base at J; junction bases unmatched: 1. CDR1 is SSHAT and CDR2 is FNYEAQ in the germline V gene (reference sequence). The CDR3 loop is CASSLWTGGQETQYF. The CDR3 bases are TGTGCCAGCAGCTTATGGACAGGGGGCCAAGAGACCCAGTACTTC.

The sample holds many counts of this clonotype. The chain carries TRBV5-6 and TRBJ2-1, with D tentatively TRBD1 (6 bases). The CDR3 extends over 13 amino acids. Germline values: CDR1 SGHDT, CDR2 YYEEEE. V lost 0 bases and J lost 8, with 9 bases in between. CDR3 sequence (DNA): TGTGCCAGCAGCTTGGGGACAGTTGATGAGCAGTTCTTC. Its translation: CASSLGTVDEQFF.

This clonotype was recorded many times. This chain links TRBV20-1 with TRBJ1-2, with a tentative D call TRBD1 (5 bases). CDR1 is DFQATT, CDR2 SNEGSKA, per germline (reference sequence). CDR3 length equals 13 residues. Deletions cut 1 base from V and 7 bases from J, with 13 bases between. CDR3 region: CSARAGPTGGYTF. Here the CDR3 DNA reads TGCAGTGCTAGAGCGGGGCCTACAGGTGGCTACACCTTC.

This clonotype was detected many times. The genes are TRBV7-2 and TRBJ1-4; a weak D match, TRBD1 (6 bases). The CDR3 consists of 16 residues. Trimming stripped 5 bases from V and 6 bases from J, with 19 bases between. Germline loops: CDR1 SGHTA, CDR2 FQGNSA. The CDR3 bases are TGTGCCAGCAGCACGCGGAGGGGGGGTGAGGATGAAAAACTGTTTTTT. Amino acid sequence: CASSTRRGGEDEKLFF.